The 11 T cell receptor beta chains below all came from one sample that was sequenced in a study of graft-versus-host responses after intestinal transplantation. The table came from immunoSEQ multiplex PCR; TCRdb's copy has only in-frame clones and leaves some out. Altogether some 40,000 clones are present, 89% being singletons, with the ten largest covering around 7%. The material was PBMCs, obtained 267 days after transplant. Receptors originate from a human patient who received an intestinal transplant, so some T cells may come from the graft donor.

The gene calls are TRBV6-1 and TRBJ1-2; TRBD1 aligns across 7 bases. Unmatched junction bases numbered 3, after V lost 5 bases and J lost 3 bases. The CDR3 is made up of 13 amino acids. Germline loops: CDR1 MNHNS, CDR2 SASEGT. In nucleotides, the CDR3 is TGTGCCAGCAGTAACAGGGGATACTATGGCTACACCTTC. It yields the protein CASSNRGYYGYTF.

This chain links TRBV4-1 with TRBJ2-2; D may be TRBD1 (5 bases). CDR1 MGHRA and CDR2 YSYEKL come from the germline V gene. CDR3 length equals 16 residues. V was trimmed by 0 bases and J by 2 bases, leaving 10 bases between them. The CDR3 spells CASSQDLGQNTGELFF. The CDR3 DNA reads TGCGCCAGCAGCCAAGATCTAGGACAAAACACCGGGGAGCTGTTTTTT.

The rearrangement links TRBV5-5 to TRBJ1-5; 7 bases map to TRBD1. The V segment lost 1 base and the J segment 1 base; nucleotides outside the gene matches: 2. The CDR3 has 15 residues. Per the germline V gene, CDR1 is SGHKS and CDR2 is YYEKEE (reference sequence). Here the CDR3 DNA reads TGTGCCAGCAGCTTGAACAGGGGCAGCAATCAGCCCCAGCATTTT. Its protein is CASSLNRGSNQPQHF.

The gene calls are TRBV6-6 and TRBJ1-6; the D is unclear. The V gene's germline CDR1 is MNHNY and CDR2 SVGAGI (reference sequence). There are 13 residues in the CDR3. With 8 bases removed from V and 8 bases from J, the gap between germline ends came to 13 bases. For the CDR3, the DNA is TGTGCCAGCGCCGCCGGAGACTATTCACCCCTCCACTTT. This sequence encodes CASAAGDYSPLHF.

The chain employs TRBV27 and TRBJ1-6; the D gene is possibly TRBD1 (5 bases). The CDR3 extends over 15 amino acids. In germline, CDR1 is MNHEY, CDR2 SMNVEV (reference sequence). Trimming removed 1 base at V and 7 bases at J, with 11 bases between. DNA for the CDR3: TGTGCCAGCAGTTTATTAATAGGGGAGAATTCACCCCTCCACTTT. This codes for CASSLLIGENSPLHF.

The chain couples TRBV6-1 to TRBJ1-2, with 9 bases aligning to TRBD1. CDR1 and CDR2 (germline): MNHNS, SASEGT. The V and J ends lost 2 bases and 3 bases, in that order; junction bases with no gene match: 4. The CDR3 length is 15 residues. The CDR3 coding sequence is TGTGCCAGCAGTGAAACGGACAGGGGATACTATGGCTACACCTTC. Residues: CASSETDRGYYGYTF.

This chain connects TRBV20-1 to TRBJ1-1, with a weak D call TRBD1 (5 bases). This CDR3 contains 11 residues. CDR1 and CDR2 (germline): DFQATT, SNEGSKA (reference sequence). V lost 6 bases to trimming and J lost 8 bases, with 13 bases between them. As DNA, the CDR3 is TGCAGTGCCAGGGACCCGGGAGAAGCTTTCTTT. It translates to CSARDPGEAFF.

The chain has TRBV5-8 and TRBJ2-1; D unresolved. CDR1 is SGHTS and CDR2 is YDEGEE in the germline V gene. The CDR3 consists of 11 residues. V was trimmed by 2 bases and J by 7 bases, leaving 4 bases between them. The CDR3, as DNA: TGTGCCAGCAGCTTACTTAATGAGCAGTTCTTC. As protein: CASSLLNEQFF.

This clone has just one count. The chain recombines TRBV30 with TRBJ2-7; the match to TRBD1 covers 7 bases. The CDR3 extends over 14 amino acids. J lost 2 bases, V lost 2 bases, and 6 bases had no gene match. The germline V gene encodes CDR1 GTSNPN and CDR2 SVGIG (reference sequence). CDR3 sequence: CAWSIYRGTYEQYF. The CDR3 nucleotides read TGTGCCTGGAGTATCTACAGGGGTACCTACGAGCAGTACTTC. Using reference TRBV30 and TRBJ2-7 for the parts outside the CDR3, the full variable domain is SQTIHQWPATLVQPVGSPLSLECTVEGTSNPNLYWYRQAAGRGLQLLFYSVGIGQISSEVPQNLSASRPQDRQFILSSKKLLLSDSGFYLCAWSIYRGTYEQYFGPGTRLTVT.

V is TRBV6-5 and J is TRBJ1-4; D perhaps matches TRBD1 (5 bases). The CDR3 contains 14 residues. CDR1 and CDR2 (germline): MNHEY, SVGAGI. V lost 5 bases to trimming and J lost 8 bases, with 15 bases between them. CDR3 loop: CASSRGTSYEKLFF. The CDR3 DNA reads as TGTGCCAGCAGTCGGGGGACCTCCTACGAAAAACTGTTTTTT.

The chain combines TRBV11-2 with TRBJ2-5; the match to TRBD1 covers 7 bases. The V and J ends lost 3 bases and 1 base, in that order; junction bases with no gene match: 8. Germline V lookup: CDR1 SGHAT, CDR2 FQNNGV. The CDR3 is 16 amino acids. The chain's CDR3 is CASSFQGVGLQETQYF. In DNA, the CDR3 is TGTGCCAGCAGCTTTCAGGGGGTAGGGCTCCAAGAGACCCAGTACTTC.